The clone carrying this TCR beta chain appeared once. The data belong to a study of blood T cell repertoires in COVID-19. J was trimmed by 4 bases and V by 4 bases; bases with no gene match: 0. The CDR3 covers 13 residues. Germline loops: CDR1 SSHAT, CDR2 FNYEAQ (reference sequence). The protocol was immunoSEQ multiplex PCR, while the TCRdb copy is restricted to in-frame clones and leaves out a portion. The top ten clones hold almost 4% of a sample with 90,000 to 150,000 clones, 79% of them seen once. The V gene is TRBV7-7, the J gene TRBJ2-2, with 7 bases fitting TRBD1. This TCR derives from a woman aged 80 or over with acute or convalescent COVID-19. The sample consisted of peripheral blood. CDR3 amino acids: CASSWDSTGELFF. For the CDR3, the DNA is TGTGCCAGCAGCTGGGACAGCACCGGGGAGCTGTTTTTT.